This T cell receptor (beta chain) was recovered during a study of graft-versus-host responses after intestinal transplantation. Across the whole study: Transplant types were multivisceral, liver-intestinal, or isolated intestinal. Uniformly, recipients were administered anti-thymocyte globulin induction with subsequent tacrolimus and steroids for about 3 years. Notes on the study in general: In patients with graft-donor T cell macrochimerism, allograft graft-versus-host to host-versus-graft clonal ratios were high. Recipient-marrow GvH clones were detected, some having first appeared in ileum or blood.

Libraries were prepared by immunoSEQ multiplex PCR; TCRdb keeps only in-frame clonotypes and omits some of them. The data contain about 73,000 clones, around 89% of them singletons. As concerns this clone: Its antigen is unknown.

Source: unstimulated CD8+ T cells sorted from spleen or lymph node cells, taken before transplant. This TCR was sampled from a human donor who was the organ donor for an intestinal transplant.

CDR3 loop: CAWSPGHYSNQPQHF. In DNA, the CDR3 is TGTGCCTGGAGTCCTGGACATTATAGCAATCAGCCCCAGCATTTT. The chain is built from TRBV30 and TRBJ1-5; D may be TRBD1 (5 bases). The CDR3 extends over 15 amino acids. CDR1 is GTSNPN and CDR2 is SVGIG in the germline V gene (reference sequence). V was pared by 2 bases and J by 0 bases, with 11 bases between.